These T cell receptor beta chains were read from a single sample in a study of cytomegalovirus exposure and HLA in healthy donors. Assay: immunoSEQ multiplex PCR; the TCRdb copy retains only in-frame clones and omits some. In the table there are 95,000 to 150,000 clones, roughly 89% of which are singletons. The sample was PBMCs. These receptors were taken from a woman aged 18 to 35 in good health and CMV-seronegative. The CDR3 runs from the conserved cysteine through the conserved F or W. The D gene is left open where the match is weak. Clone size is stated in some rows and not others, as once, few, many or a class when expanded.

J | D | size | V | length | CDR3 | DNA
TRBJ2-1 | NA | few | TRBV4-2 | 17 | CASSQDLDSSSYNEQFF | TGTGCCAGCAGCCAAGATCTGGACTCGAGCTCCTACAATGAGCAGTTCTTC
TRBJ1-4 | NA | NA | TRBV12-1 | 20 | CASSYPFTREGGQGNEKLFF | TGTGCCAGCAGCTACCCATTCACGCGCGAAGGCGGACAGGGGAACGAAAAACTGTTTTTT
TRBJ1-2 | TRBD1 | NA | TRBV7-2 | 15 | CASSTRQGLNYGYTF | TGTGCCAGCAGCACCAGACAGGGCTTGAACTATGGCTACACCTTC
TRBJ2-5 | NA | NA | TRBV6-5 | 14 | CASSYLWSEGTQYF | TGTGCCAGCAGTTACCTTTGGAGCGAGGGGACCCAGTACTTC
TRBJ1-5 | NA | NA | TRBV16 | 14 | CASSRGKGSQPQHF | TGTGCCAGCAGCCGAGGGAAGGGTTCTCAGCCCCAGCATTTT
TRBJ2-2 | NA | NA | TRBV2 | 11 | CASRGGGELFF | TGTGCCAGCAGAGGGGGCGGGGAGCTGTTTTTT
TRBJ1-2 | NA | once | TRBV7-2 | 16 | CASSLPGTGANYGYTF | TGTGCCAGCAGCCTTCCCGGGACGGGAGCTAACTATGGCTACACCTTC
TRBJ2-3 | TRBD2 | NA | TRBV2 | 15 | CASSVLAGGLYTQYF | TGTGCCAGCAGTGTTTTAGCGGGGGGGCTGTATACGCAGTATTTT
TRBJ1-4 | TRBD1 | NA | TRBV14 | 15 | CASSPSGTANEKLFF | TGTGCCAGCAGCCCATCCGGGACAGCGAATGAAAAACTGTTTTTT
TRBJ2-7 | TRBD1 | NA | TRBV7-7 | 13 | CATSRGLTYEQYF | TGTGCCACCTCCAGGGGGCTGACCTACGAGCAGTACTTC
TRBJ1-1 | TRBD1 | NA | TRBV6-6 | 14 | CASSAQGSGTEAFF | TGTGCCAGCAGTGCACAGGGGAGCGGCACTGAAGCTTTCTTT
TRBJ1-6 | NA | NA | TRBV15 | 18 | CATSRDFVGSGENSPLHF | TGTGCCACCAGCAGAGATTTTGTGGGGTCAGGGGAAAATTCACCCCTCCACTTT
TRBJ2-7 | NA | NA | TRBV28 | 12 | CASSLSGLEQYF | TGTGCCAGCAGTTTATCAGGGCTCGAGCAGTACTTC
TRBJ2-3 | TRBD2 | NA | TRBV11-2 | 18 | CASSWTKGAGKNTDTQYF | TGTGCCAGCAGCTGGACTAAGGGAGCGGGAAAAAACACAGATACGCAGTATTTT
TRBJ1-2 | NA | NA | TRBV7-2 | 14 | CASSLTATNYGYTF | TGTGCCAGCAGCTTGACAGCTACTAACTATGGCTACACCTTC
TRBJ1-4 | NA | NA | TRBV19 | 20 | CASSPRTRDGFRLPNEKLFF | TGTGCCAGTAGTCCAAGAACCCGGGATGGATTCAGGCTGCCTAATGAAAAACTGTTTTTT
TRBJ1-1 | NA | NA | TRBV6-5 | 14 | CASSFRVSNTEAFF | TGTGCCAGCAGTTTTCGGGTCTCGAACACTGAAGCTTTCTTT
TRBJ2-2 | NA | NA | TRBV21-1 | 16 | CASSKAADPNTGELFF | TGTGCCAGCAGCAAAGCGGCAGATCCTAACACCGGGGAGCTGTTTTTT
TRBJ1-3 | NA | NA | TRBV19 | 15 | CASSLGPGTGNTIYF | TGTGCCAGTAGTTTGGGTCCGGGGACTGGAAACACCATATATTTT
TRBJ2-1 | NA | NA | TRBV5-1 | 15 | CASSPGSSSYNEQFF | TGCGCCAGCAGCCCGGGGAGTAGCTCCTACAATGAGCAGTTCTTC
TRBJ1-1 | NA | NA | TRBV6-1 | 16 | CASSERGGSGNTEAFF | TGTGCCAGCAGTGAACGGGGGGGGTCAGGGAACACTGAAGCTTTCTTT
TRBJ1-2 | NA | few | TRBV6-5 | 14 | CASSYFRGAQGYTF | TGTGCCAGCAGTTACTTCCGGGGGGCGCAGGGCTACACCTTC